These T cell receptor beta chains were read from a single sample in a study of response to subunit inactivated influenza vaccine. MiXCR, applied by TCRdb to the RT-PCR reads, yields one record per CDR3 protein. This table has 250,000 to 350,000 distinct CDR3 sequences, roughly 22% appearing once. The specimen comprised PBMCs from blood, sampled approximately 22 months after vaccination. These receptors came from a man aged 45 to 70 who received an inactivated influenza vaccine. The CDR3 runs from the conserved cysteine through the conserved F or W. The D gene is left open where the match is weak. A row's size may be missing; if present it is once, few, many or a size class.

TRBV20-1	-	-	TRBJ1-2	TGCAGTGCTAGGCCCTACCCTGGCTACACCTTC	CSARPYPGYTF
TRBV29-1	TRBD1	-	TRBJ1-2	TGCAGCGGGGACAGCCCTAACTATGGCTACACCTTC	CSGDSPNYGYTF
TRBV7-9	-	-	TRBJ2-5	TGTGCCAGCACCCGTATGACACACCAAGAGACCCAGTACTTC	CASTRMTHQETQYF
TRBV24-1	-	few	TRBJ2-1	TGTGCCGCGTCCGGGGCCTCCTCCTACAATGAGCAGTTCTTC	CAASGASSYNEQFF
TRBV4-3	TRBD1	-	TRBJ2-7	TGCGCCAGCAGCCAGGGGACAGCCAAGTCCTCCTACGAGCAGTACTTC	CASSQGTAKSSYEQYF
TRBV10-3	-	few	TRBJ1-1	TGTGCCGTATCAGGGATATGGGACACTGAAGCTTTCTTT	CAVSGIWDTEAFF
TRBV19	TRBD1	-	TRBJ1-5	TGTGCCAGTAATATACAGGGGTTGAGCAATCAGCCCCAGCATTTT	CASNIQGLSNQPQHF
TRBV7-6	-	-	TRBJ2-3	TGTGCCAGCAGCTTAGAGGTCAGGGGTTTTGCAGATACGCAGTATTTT	CASSLEVRGFADTQYF
TRBV7-9	-	-	TRBJ2-2	TGTGCCAGCAGCCCCCAATCGTTTACCGGGGAGCTGTTTTTT	CASSPQSFTGELFF
TRBV12-3/TRBV12-4	-	many	TRBJ1-5	TGTGCCAGCAGTTTATCGGGTCAGCCCCAGCATTTT	CASSLSGQPQHF
TRBV18	-	many	TRBJ1-2	TGTGCCAGCTCACCATCATCCAGGGATGGCTACACCTTC	CASSPSSRDGYTF
TRBV12-3/TRBV12-4	TRBD2	few	TRBJ2-3	TGTGCCAGCAGAGGACTAGCGGGGGGTTTAGATACGCAGTATTTT	CASRGLAGGLDTQYF
TRBV29-1	TRBD2	few	TRBJ2-1	TGCAGCGCTGGGAGACTAGCGGGGAATGAGCAGTTCTTC	CSAGRLAGNEQFF
TRBV7-2	-	few	TRBJ2-3	TGTGCCAGCAGCTTAATGGGGGGCACAGATACGCAGTATTTT	CASSLMGGTDTQYF
TRBV5-1	-	-	TRBJ1-1	TGCGCCAGCAGCGCGCTTTCAGGATCGAACACTGAAGCTTTCTTT	CASSALSGSNTEAFF
TRBV21-1	-	-	TRBJ2-7	TGTGCCAGCAGCGGCCCTGGCGAGACAGTACCGTACGAGCAGTACTTC	CASSGPGETVPYEQYF
TRBV20-1	-	few	TRBJ1-5	TGCAGTGCTAGTGATTCATGGGACCCCAATCAGCCCCAGCATTTT	CSASDSWDPNQPQHF
TRBV12-3/TRBV12-4	-	-	TRBJ2-3	TGTGCCAGCAGGACAGGTCTAGATACGCAGTATTTT	CASRTGLDTQYF
TRBV7-3	TRBD2	-	TRBJ2-1	TGTGCCAGCAGCTTAGGCGGGAGGTTAGATGAGCAGTTCTTC	CASSLGGRLDEQFF
TRBV12-3/TRBV12-4	-	many	TRBJ1-1	TGTGCCAGCAGTTCTCCCGGCGGGTTTGCTTTCTTT	CASSSPGGFAFF
TRBV6-5	-	few	TRBJ1-1	TGTGCCAGCAGTTACGGGGGGCTAATCACTGAAGCTTTCTTT	CASSYGGLITEAFF
TRBV6-1	-	-	TRBJ1-4	TGTGCCAGCAGCCCTAGGGGGTTGCGTGATGAAAAACTGTTTTTT	CASSPRGLRDEKLFF
TRBV12-3/TRBV12-4	-	few	TRBJ1-2	TGTGCCAGCAGTTTATCTGACAGGAGTAACTATGGCTACACCTTC	CASSLSDRSNYGYTF
TRBV19	-	-	TRBJ1-5	TGTGCCAGTAGTATAGTCGGTAATAGCGATCAGCCCCAGCATTTT	CASSIVGNSDQPQHF
TRBV9	-	few	TRBJ2-2	TGTGCCAGCAGCGTCTCAGCTATGGACGGGGAGCTGTTTTTT	CASSVSAMDGELFF
TRBV29-1	TRBD2	-	TRBJ2-2	TGCAGCGTTGTAATCGGGAGGTCCACCGGGGAGCTGTTTTTT	CSVVIGRSTGELFF
TRBV7-8	-	few	TRBJ1-1	TGTGCCAGCAGCTTACCGGGAGGCACTGAAGCTTTCTTT	CASSLPGGTEAFF
TRBV7-2	-	few	TRBJ1-4	TGTGCCAGCAGCCGATCAGGGTCTAATGAAAAACTGTTTTTT	CASSRSGSNEKLFF